The clone carrying this TCR beta chain has only one observation. This record comes from a study of somatic mutations in cytotoxic T cells in rheumatoid arthritis. Healthy control subjects consisted of blood donors (median age approximately 57 years, range about 21-80; less than 65% female). The data were produced by immunoSEQ multiplex PCR, yet TCRdb's version contains in-frame clones alone and is incomplete. The sample consists of approximately 8,700 clones, about 79% of them appearing once. The germline gives CDR1 LNHNV, CDR2 YYDKDF (reference sequence). The CDR3 totals 16 residues. V lost 1 base, J lost 3 bases, and 5 bases stayed unmatched.

The clonotype comes from a woman between 50 and 59 years old in good health. V and J are TRBV15 and TRBJ1-5; TRBD1 aligns across 8 bases. What was sequenced was CD8+ T cells sorted from blood. CDR3 sequence reads: CATSRGTGSDNQPQHF. CDR3 in DNA: TGTGCCACCAGCAGAGGGACAGGGAGTGACAATCAGCCCCAGCATTTT.